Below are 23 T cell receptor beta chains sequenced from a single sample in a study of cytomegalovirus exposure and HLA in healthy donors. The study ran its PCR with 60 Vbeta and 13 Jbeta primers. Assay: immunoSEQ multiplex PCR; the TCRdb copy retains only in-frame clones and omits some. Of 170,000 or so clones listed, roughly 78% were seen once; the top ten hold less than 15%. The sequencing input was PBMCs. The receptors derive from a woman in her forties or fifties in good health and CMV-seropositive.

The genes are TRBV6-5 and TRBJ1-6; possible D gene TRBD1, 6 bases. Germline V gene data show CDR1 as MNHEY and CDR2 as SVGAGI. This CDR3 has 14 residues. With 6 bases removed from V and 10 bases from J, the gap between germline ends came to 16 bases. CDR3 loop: CASSPSTGNSPLHF. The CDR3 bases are TGTGCCAGCAGCCCCTCGACAGGAAACTCACCCCTCCACTTT.

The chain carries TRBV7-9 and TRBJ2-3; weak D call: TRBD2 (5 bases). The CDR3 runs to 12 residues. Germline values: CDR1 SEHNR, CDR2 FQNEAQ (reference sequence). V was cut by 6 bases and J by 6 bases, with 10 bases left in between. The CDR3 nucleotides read TGTGCCAGCAGTCCCTCGGGGGATACGCAGTATTTT. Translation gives CASSPSGDTQYF. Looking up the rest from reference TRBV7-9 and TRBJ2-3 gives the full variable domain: DTGVSQNPRHKITKRGQNVTFRCDPISEHNRLYWYRQTLGQGPEFLTYFQNEAQLEKSRLLSDRFSAERPKGSFSTLEIQRTEQGDSAMYLCASSPSGDTQYFGPGTRLTVL.

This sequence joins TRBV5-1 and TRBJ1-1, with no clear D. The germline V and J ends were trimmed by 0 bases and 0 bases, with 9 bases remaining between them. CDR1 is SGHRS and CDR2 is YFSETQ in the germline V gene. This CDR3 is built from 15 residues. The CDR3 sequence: CASSLAGGMNTEAFF. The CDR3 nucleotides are TGCGCCAGCAGCTTGGCCGGAGGGATGAACACTGAAGCTTTCTTT. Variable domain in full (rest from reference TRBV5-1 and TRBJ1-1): KAGVTQTPRYLIKTRGQQVTLSCSPISGHRSVSWYQQTPGQGLQFLFEYFSETQRNKGNFPGRFSGRQFSNSRSEMNVSTLELGDSALYLCASSLAGGMNTEAFFGQGTRLTVV.

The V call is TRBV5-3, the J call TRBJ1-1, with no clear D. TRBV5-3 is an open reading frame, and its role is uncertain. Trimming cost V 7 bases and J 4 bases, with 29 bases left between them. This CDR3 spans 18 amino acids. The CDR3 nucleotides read TGTGCCAGAGGTGTTCTATTTGATTATTCCCAAAAAGTCACTGAAGCTTTCTTT. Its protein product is CARGVLFDYSQKVTEAFF.

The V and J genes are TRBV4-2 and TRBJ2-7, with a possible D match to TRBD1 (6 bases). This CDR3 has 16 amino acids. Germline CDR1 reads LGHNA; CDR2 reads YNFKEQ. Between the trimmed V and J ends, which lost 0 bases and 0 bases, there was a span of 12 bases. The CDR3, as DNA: TGTGCCAGCAGCCAAGATCTGGGGGCTAGCTCCTACGAGCAGTACTTC. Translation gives CASSQDLGASSYEQYF.

CDR3 sequence (DNA): TGCGCCAGCAGCCGACGCCAGGGTCAGGATGAGCAGTTCTTC. The encoded protein is CASSRRQGQDEQFF. The genes are TRBV5-1 and TRBJ2-1; a possible D gene is TRBD1 (5 bases). The CDR3 spans 14 residues. Germline CDR1 and CDR2: SGHRS and YFSETQ. V lost 4 bases and J 8 bases, leaving 16 bases between the germline ends.

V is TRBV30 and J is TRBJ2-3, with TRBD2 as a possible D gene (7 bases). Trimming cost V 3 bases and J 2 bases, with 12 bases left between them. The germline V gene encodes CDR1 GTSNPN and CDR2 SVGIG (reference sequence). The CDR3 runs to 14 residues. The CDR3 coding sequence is TGTGCCTGGAGGAAGGCGGGGGCCACAGATACGCAGTATTTT. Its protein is CAWRKAGATDTQYF.

The CDR3 nucleotides are TGTGCCAGCAGCCCAGCTCTGGGAGGAGATACGCAGTATTTT. Protein product: CASSPALGGDTQYF. The chain recombines TRBV7-3 with TRBJ2-3; tentatively, D is TRBD2 (6 bases). Per germline, CDR1 SGHTA and CDR2 FQGTGA. CDR3 length: 14 residues. V was clipped by 5 bases and J by 5 bases, with 14 bases between them.

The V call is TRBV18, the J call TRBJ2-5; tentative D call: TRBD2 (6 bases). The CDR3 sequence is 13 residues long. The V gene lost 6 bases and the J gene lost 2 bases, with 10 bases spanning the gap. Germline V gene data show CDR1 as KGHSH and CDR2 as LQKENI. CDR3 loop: CASSRDLQETQYF. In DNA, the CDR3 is TGTGCCAGCTCTCGGGACTTGCAAGAGACCCAGTACTTC.

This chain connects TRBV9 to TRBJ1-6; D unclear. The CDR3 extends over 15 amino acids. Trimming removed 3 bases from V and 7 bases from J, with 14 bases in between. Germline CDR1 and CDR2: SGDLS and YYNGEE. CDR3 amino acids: CASSGDGGQNSPLHF. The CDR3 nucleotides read TGTGCCAGCAGCGGCGACGGCGGCCAAAATTCACCCCTCCACTTT. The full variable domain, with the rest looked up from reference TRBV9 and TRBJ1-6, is DSGVTQTPKHLITATGQRVTLRCSPRSGDLSVYWYQQSLDQGLQFLIQYYNGEERAKGNILERFSAQQFPDLHSELNLSSLELGDSALYFCASSGDGGQNSPLHFGNGTRLTVT.

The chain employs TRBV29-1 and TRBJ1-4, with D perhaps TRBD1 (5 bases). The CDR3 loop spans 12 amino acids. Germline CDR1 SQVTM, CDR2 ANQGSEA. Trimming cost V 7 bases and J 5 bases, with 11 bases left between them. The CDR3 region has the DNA TGCAGCGGGACAAATAAAAATGAAAAACTGTTTTTT. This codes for CSGTNKNEKLFF.

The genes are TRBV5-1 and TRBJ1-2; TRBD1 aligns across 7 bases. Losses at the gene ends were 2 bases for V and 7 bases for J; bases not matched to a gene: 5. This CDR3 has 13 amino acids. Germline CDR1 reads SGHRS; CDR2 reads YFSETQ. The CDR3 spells CASSLGTARGYTF. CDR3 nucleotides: TGCGCCAGCAGCTTAGGGACAGCTCGTGGCTACACCTTC.

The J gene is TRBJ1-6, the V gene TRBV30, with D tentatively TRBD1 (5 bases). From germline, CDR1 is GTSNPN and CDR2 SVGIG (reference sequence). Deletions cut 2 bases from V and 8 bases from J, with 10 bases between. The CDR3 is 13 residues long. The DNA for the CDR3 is TGTGCCTGGAGTCCAGGGTGGGATTCACCCCTCCACTTT. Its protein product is CAWSPGWDSPLHF.

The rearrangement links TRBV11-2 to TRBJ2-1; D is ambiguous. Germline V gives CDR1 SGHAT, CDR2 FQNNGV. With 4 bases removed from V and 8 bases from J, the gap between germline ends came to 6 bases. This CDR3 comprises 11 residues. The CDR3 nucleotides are TGTGCCAGCAGCTCCTTTCATGAGCAGTTCTTC. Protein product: CASSSFHEQFF.

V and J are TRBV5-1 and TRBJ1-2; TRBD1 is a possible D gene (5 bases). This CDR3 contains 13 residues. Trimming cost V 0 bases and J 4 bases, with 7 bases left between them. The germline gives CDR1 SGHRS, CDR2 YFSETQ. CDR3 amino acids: CASSLGGPYGYTF. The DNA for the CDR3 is TGCGCCAGCAGCTTGGGGGGCCCCTATGGCTACACCTTC.

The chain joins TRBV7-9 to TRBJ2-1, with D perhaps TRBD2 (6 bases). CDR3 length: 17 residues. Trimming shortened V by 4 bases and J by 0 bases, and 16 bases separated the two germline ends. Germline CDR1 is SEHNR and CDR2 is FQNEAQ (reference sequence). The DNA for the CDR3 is TGTGCCAGCAGCTCTCTAGGAGGGATAAGCTCCTACAATGAGCAGTTCTTC. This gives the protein CASSSLGGISSYNEQFF.

The CDR3 sequence: CASSQARGETQYF. CDR3 sequence (DNA): TGTGCCAGCAGCCAAGCTCGGGGGGAGACCCAGTACTTC. The genes are TRBV4-2 and TRBJ2-5, with D possibly matching TRBD2 (6 bases). V was clipped by 1 base and J by 5 bases, with 8 bases between them. Germline CDR1 LGHNA, CDR2 YNFKEQ. This CDR3 is 13 amino acids long.

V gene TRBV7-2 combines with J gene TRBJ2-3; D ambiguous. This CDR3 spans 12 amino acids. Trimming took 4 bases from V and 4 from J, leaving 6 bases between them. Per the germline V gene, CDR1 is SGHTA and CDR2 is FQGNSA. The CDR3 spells CASSSFPDTQYF. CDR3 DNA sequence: TGTGCCAGCAGCTCCTTCCCAGATACGCAGTATTTT.

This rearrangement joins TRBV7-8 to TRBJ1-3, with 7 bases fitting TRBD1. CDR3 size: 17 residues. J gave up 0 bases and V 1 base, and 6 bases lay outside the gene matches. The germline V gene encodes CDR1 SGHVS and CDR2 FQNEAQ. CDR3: CASSLVRGQSSGNTIYF. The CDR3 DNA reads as TGTGCCAGCAGCTTAGTTCGGGGACAGAGCTCTGGAAACACCATATATTTT.

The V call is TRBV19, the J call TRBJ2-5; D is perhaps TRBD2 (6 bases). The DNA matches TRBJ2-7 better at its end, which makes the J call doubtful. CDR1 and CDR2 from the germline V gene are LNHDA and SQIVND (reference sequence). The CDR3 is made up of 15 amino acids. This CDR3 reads CASSISGGARYEQYF. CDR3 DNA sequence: TGTGCCAGTAGTATATCGGGCGGGGCACGCTACGAGCAGTACTTC.

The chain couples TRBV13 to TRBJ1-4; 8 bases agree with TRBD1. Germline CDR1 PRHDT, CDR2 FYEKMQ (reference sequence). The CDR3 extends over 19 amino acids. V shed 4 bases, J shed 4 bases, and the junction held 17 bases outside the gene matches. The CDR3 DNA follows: TGTGCCAGCAGCTCGAATGGACAGGGCGATCCCACGGGTAATGAAAAACTGTTTTTT. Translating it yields CASSSNGQGDPTGNEKLFF.

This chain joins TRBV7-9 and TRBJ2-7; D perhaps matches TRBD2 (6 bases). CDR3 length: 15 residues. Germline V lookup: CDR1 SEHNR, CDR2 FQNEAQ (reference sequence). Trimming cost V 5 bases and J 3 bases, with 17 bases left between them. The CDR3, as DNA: TGTGCCAGCAGCCGGGACTCCCTTGGTGACTACGAGCAGTACTTC. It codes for CASSRDSLGDYEQYF. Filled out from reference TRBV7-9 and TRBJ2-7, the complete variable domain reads DTGVSQNPRHKITKRGQNVTFRCDPISEHNRLYWYRQTLGQGPEFLTYFQNEAQLEKSRLLSDRFSAERPKGSFSTLEIQRTEQGDSAMYLCASSRDSLGDYEQYFGPGTRLTVT.

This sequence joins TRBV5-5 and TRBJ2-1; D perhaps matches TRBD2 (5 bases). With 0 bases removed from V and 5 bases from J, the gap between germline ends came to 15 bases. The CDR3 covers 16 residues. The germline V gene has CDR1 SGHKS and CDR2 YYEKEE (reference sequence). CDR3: CASSLVAGSSDNEQFF. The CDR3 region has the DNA TGTGCCAGCAGCTTGGTGGCGGGTAGTTCAGACAATGAGCAGTTCTTC.